Sequencing of this T cell receptor (beta chain) was carried out in a study of shared T cell receptors in the human thymus. The protocol was immunoSEQ multiplex PCR, while the TCRdb copy is restricted to in-frame clones and leaves out a portion. The sample consists of roughly 660,000 clones, roughly 90% of them appearing once. Germline-derived CDR1 and CDR2 are GTSNPN and SVGIG (reference sequence). CDR3 length: 17 amino acids. The V gene lost 5 bases and the J gene lost 0 bases, with 21 bases spanning the gap. The sample also formed part of further work on human thymus T cells.

The sample consisted of thymocytes. This sequence was found in a boy younger than two with a congenital heart defect. The rearrangement joins TRBV30 to TRBJ2-3, with a weak D call TRBD1 (5 bases). CDR3 region: CAWGYPPRVPSTDTQYF. The CDR3 DNA is TGTGCCTGGGGGTACCCTCCCAGGGTACCAAGCACAGATACGCAGTATTTT.